This TCR beta chain is drawn from a study of identical twins. This clonotype has only a few counts. No antigen is known for it. Healthy Caucasians made up all donors. General observations from the study: The study found excess low generation probability among twin-shared out-of-frame alpha sequences.

V was clipped by 5 bases and J by 0 bases, with 33 bases between them. The CDR3 sequence is 22 residues long. The germline V gene encodes CDR1 LGHDT and CDR2 YNNKEL (reference sequence). A template switching step contributed a universal primer site, while unique molecular identifiers were present in the cDNA. TCRdb used MiXCR to reprocess the 5' RACE reads, holding one entry per CDR3 protein. The sample lists 450,000 or so distinct CDR3 sequences, 14% occurring once. The same sample was also used in a study of yellow fever vaccine responses in identical twins.

Sequencing was carried out using CD4+ T cells sorted from blood. V is TRBV3-1 and J is TRBJ2-3; a weak D match, TRBD1 (5 bases). This receptor was taken from a woman aged 18-30 years in good health. This CDR3 is CASSANPKGQGRVVTSTDTQYF. DNA for the CDR3: TGTGCCAGCAGCGCCAATCCAAAAGGGCAAGGCAGGGTGGTAACTAGCACAGATACGCAGTATTTT.